The rows below give T cell receptor beta chains drawn from one sample of a study of T cell responses to AZD1222 COVID-19 vaccine. Assay: immunoSEQ multiplex PCR; the TCRdb copy retains only in-frame clones and omits some. Here the sample spans around 130,000 clones, 85% to 90% being singletons. The specimen was peripheral blood, collected 28 days after the second AZD1222 dose. Receptor source: an adult who received the AZD1222 COVID-19 vaccine. CDR3s include the opening cysteine and the closing phenylalanine or tryptophan. The D gene is left open where the match is weak.

length	D	V	J	DNA	CDR3
13	-	TRBV19	TRBJ2-1	TGTGCCAGTAGTATAAAAAGCAAAAATGAGCAGTTCTTC	CASSIKSKNEQFF
14	-	TRBV9	TRBJ2-5	TGTGCCAGCAGCCCGGAAGGGGCTTTAGAGACCCAGTACTTC	CASSPEGALETQYF
13	-	TRBV6-5	TRBJ1-1	TGTGCCAGCGGTCCGTCCGTTAACACTGAAGCTTTCTTT	CASGPSVNTEAFF
14	-	TRBV3-1/TRBV3-2	TRBJ2-1	TGTGCCAGCAGCCAAGGGCGGGGAGTTCCCGAAAGGGTCTTC	CASSQGRGVPERVF
14	-	TRBV4-3	TRBJ1-4	TGCGCCAGCAGCCAAGGTATCGATAATGAAAAACTGTTTTTT	CASSQGIDNEKLFF
16	TRBD1	TRBV15	TRBJ1-2	TGTGCCACCAGCAGAGGTAACAGGGGGCCCAGCTATGGCTACACCTTC	CATSRGNRGPSYGYTF
10	-	TRBV21-1	TRBJ2-7	TGTGCCAGCAGCAAAGAAGGGCGCGACTTC	CASSKEGRDF
16	-	TRBV28	TRBJ1-6	TGTGCCAGCACCCTCCAGGGACTCTCCTATAATTCACCCCTCCACTTT	CASTLQGLSYNSPLHF
14	TRBD1	TRBV9	TRBJ1-2	TGTGCCAGCAGCATTGGACAGGGAAACTATGGCTACACCTTC	CASSIGQGNYGYTF
13	-	TRBV30	TRBJ1-2	TGTGCCTGGAATGGGAACGCAGGCGGTGGCTACACCTTC	CAWNGNAGGGYTF
13	-	TRBV12-3/TRBV12-4	TRBJ2-2	TGTGCCAGCACCGGGACACCAGCCGGGGAGCTGTTTTTT	CASTGTPAGELFF
13	-	TRBV30	TRBJ1-5	TGTGCCTGGAGTCCGGGGACTAATCAGCCCCAGCATTTT	CAWSPGTNQPQHF
15	-	TRBV10-3	TRBJ2-7	TGTGCCATCAGTGAGTCGAAAGGGCAGCTCTACGAGCAGTACTTC	CAISESKGQLYEQYF
15	TRBD1	TRBV2	TRBJ1-2	TGTGCCAGCAAGACGGGACAGGGATCGACCTATGGCTACACCTTC	CASKTGQGSTYGYTF
13	-	TRBV2	TRBJ1-2	TGTGCCACCTCAGTAACAGGGTACTATGGCTACACCTTC	CATSVTGYYGYTF
14	-	TRBV5-6	TRBJ2-5	TGTGCCAGACCTCCCTCCGGGTACCAAGAGACCCAGTACTTC	CARPPSGYQETQYF
14	-	TRBV28	TRBJ1-2	TGTGCCAGCAGAAATGCCGGGGGTAACTATGGCTACACCTTC	CASRNAGGNYGYTF
16	TRBD2	TRBV5-1	TRBJ2-2	TGCGCCAGCAGCCCCGGCGGTAGCGGGAGCACCGGGGAGCTGTTTTTT	CASSPGGSGSTGELFF
14	-	TRBV2	TRBJ1-4	TGTGCCAGCAGCTCGACCAAATTGAATGAAAAACTGTTTTTT	CASSSTKLNEKLFF
15	-	TRBV22-1	TRBJ1-4	TGTCCTGGGAGCCCCCAGGGGCCCGAGAGAGGAAAACTGTTTTTT	CPGSPQGPERGKLFF